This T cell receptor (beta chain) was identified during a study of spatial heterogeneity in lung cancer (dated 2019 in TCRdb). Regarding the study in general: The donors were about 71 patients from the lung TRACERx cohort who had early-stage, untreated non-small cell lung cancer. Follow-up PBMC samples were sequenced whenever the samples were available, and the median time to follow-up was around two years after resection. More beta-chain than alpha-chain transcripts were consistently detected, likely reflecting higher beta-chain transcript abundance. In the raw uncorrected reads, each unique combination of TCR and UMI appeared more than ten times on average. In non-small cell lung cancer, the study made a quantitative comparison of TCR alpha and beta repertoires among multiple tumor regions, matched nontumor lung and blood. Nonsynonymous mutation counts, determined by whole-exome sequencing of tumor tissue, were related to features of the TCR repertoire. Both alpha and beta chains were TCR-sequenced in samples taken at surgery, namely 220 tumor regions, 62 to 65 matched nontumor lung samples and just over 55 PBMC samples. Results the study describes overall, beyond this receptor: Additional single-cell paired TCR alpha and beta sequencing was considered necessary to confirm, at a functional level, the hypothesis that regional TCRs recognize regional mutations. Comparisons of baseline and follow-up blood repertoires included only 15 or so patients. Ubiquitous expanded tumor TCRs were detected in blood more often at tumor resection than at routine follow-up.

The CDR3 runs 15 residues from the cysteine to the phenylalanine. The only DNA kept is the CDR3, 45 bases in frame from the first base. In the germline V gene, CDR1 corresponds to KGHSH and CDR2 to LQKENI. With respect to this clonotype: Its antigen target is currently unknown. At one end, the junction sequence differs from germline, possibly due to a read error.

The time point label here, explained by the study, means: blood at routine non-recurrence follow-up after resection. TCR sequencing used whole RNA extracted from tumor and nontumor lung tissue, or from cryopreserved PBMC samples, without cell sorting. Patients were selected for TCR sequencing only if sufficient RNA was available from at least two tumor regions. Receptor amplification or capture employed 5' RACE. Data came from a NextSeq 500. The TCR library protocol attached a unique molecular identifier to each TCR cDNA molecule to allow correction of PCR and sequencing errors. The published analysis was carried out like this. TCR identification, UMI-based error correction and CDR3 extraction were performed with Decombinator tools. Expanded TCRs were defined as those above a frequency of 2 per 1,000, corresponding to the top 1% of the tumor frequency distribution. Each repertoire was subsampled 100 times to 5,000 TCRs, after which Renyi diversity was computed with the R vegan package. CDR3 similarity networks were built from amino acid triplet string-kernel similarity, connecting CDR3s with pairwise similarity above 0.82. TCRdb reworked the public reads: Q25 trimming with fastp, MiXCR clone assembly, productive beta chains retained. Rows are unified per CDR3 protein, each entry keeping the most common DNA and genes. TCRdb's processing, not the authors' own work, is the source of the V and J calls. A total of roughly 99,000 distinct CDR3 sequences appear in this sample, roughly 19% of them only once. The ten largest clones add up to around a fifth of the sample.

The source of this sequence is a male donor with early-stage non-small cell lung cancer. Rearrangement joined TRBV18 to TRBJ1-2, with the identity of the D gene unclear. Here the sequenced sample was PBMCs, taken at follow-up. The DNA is TGTGCCAGCTCACCTTCCGGGAACCCTAACAATGGCTACACCTTC. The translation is CASSPSGNPNNGYTF.